The 21 T cell receptor beta chains below were found in one sample sequenced in a study of blood T cell repertoires in COVID-19. TCRdb keeps only in-frame clones here, not all; method: immunoSEQ multiplex PCR. Here the sample spans 25,000 to 35,000 clones, approximately 91% being singletons. The sample taken for sequencing was peripheral blood. Every receptor here comes from a human donor in a cohort sampled during active COVID-19.

The chain recombines TRBV14 with TRBJ2-2; D is perhaps TRBD1 (6 bases). The CDR3 runs 14 residues. Germline CDR1 and CDR2: SGHDN and FVKESK. Trimming shortened V by 4 bases and J by 4 bases, and 10 bases separated the two germline ends. The CDR3 protein is CASSPTGITGELFF. The CDR3 DNA reads as TGTGCCAGCAGCCCTACAGGGATCACCGGGGAGCTGTTTTTT.

This chain connects TRBV6-5 to TRBJ1-4; a weak D match, TRBD1 (6 bases). Germline V CDR1 and CDR2: MNHEY, SVGAGI. The CDR3 spans 14 residues. Trimming cost V 6 bases and J 7 bases, with 15 bases left between them. DNA of the CDR3: TGTGCCAGCAGCCTACAGGGAGGGGGTGAAAAACTGTTTTTT. Encoded protein: CASSLQGGGEKLFF.

In this sample, this clone turned up once. This chain connects TRBV7-2 to TRBJ2-2, with 11 bases aligning to TRBD2. J was trimmed by 0 bases and V by 2 bases; bases with no gene match: 5. The CDR3 runs to 18 residues. The germline V gene encodes CDR1 SGHTA and CDR2 FQGNSA. Written as DNA, the CDR3 is TGTGCCAGCAGCTTACGACTAGCGGGGACCGCGAACACCGGGGAGCTGTTTTTT. Its translation: CASSLRLAGTANTGELFF.

The chain couples TRBV3-1 (or the pseudogene TRBV3-2) to TRBJ2-3; TRBD2 is a possible D gene (5 bases). V was trimmed by 4 bases and J by 3 bases, leaving 14 bases between them. Germline V CDR1 and CDR2: LGHDT, YNNKEL (reference sequence). The CDR3 has 15 residues. The CDR3 sequence: CASSPITRGTDTQYF. Here the CDR3 DNA reads TGTGCCAGCAGCCCCATTACAAGAGGGACAGATACGCAGTATTTT.

The chain is built from TRBV5-1 and TRBJ1-1, with a weak D call TRBD1 (6 bases). Germline V gene data show CDR1 as SGHRS and CDR2 as YFSETQ. Trimming pared 0 bases from V and 1 base from J, leaving 16 bases between. CDR3 length: 17 amino acids. The CDR3: CASSLARSGGANTEAFF. CDR3 DNA: TGCGCCAGCAGCTTGGCCAGGAGCGGGGGGGCGAACACTGAAGCTTTCTTT.

The V call is TRBV11-3, the J call TRBJ2-3, with D perhaps matching TRBD1 (5 bases). The CDR3 contains 14 residues. Deletions cut 1 base from V and 2 bases from J, with 7 bases between. CDR1 SGHNT and CDR2 YENEEA come from the germline V gene. Written as DNA, the CDR3 is TGTGCCAGCAGCTTAGGCAGGGCCACAGATACGCAGTATTTT. This codes for CASSLGRATDTQYF.

This clone was found a few times. The chain has TRBV4-3 and TRBJ2-7; D gene unclear. Germline assignment: CDR1 LGHNA and CDR2 YSLEER. The CDR3 contains 16 residues. Trimming removed 0 bases at V and 6 bases at J, with 18 bases between. The CDR3: CASSQDYPHAASEQYF. Written as DNA, the CDR3 is TGCGCCAGCAGCCAAGATTACCCACATGCGGCCTCCGAGCAGTACTTC.

This clone has more than one count but fewer than ten. V is TRBV10-3 and J is TRBJ2-1; no reliable D call. The CDR3 covers 14 residues. CDR1 is ENHRY, CDR2 SYGVKD, per germline. With 2 bases removed from V and 3 bases from J, the gap between germline ends came to 8 bases. CDR3 coding DNA: TGTGCCATCAGTGAGCACAGCCTCTACAATGAGCAGTTCTTC. The encoded protein is CAISEHSLYNEQFF.

The chain couples TRBV9 to TRBJ2-2; TRBD1 agrees at 7 bases. The CDR3 covers 14 residues. V shed 6 bases, J shed 6 bases, and the junction held 8 bases outside the gene matches. Germline V gives CDR1 SGDLS, CDR2 YYNGEE. CDR3 sequence (DNA): TGTGCCAGCAACCGACAGGGTTATGCCGGGGAGCTGTTTTTT. It specifies CASNRQGYAGELFF.

The chain couples TRBV2 to TRBJ2-3; 12 bases are a match to TRBD2. The CDR3 runs 18 residues. The V and J ends lost 0 bases and 3 bases, in that order; junction bases with no gene match: 7. The germline V gene has CDR1 SNHLY and CDR2 FYNNEI. Written as DNA, the CDR3 is TGTGCCAGCAGTGAAGCTTGGACTAGCGGGGTGGTTACAGATACGCAGTATTTT. Its translation: CASSEAWTSGVVTDTQYF.

The V gene is TRBV20-1, the J gene TRBJ2-7; 15 nucleotides line up with TRBD2. The V gene end was trimmed by 3 bases and the J gene end by 1 base; junction bases not matched to a gene: 13. Germline loops: CDR1 DFQATT, CDR2 SNEGSKA (reference sequence). The CDR3 is 19 residues long. The CDR3 reads CSASAPWTSGRAGSYEQYF. DNA for the CDR3: TGCAGTGCTAGTGCACCATGGACTAGCGGGAGGGCGGGATCCTACGAGCAGTACTTC.

The rearrangement joins TRBV24-1 to TRBJ2-2; the D gene is possibly TRBD1 (5 bases). The CDR3 covers 14 residues. Trimming removed 8 bases from V and 0 bases from J, with 9 bases in between. CDR1 KGHDR and CDR2 SFDVKD come from the germline V gene. The CDR3 is CATKDRTNTGELFF. The CDR3 region has the DNA TGTGCCACCAAAGACAGAACGAACACCGGGGAGCTGTTTTTT.

The chain uses TRBV19 and TRBJ2-2; D possibly corresponds to TRBD2 (5 bases). Trimming left V 1 base short and J 6 bases short, with 12 bases between. The CDR3 consists of 15 residues. Looked up from germline, CDR1 is LNHDA and CDR2 is SQIVND (reference sequence). The CDR3, as DNA: TGTGCCAGTAGTATAGTTCCTACTAGGGCCGGGGAGCTGTTTTTT. Its translation is CASSIVPTRAGELFF.

The chain couples TRBV12-3 or TRBV12-4 to TRBJ1-1; D call uncertain. V dropped 11 bases and J dropped 1 base, with 11 bases sitting between them. The CDR3 contains 12 residues. CDR3 in amino acids: CALSGENTEAFF. The CDR3 DNA follows: TGTGCCCTCTCCGGGGAGAACACTGAAGCTTTCTTT.

Written as DNA, the CDR3 is TGTGCCAGCAGCGGCAGGAACACTGAAGCTTTCTTT. Amino acids: CASSGRNTEAFF. V is TRBV14 and J is TRBJ1-1; D is unresolved. The germline V and J ends were trimmed by 5 bases and 1 base, with 5 bases remaining between them. CDR1 and CDR2 from the germline V gene are SGHDN and FVKESK. The CDR3 is 12 residues long.

The chain recombines TRBV19 with TRBJ2-1, with 7 bases lining up with TRBD2. V shed 2 bases, J shed 4 bases, and the junction held 5 bases outside the gene matches. The CDR3 spans 15 residues. Germline V lookup: CDR1 LNHDA, CDR2 SQIVND (reference sequence). CDR3 in amino acids: CASSISGRAYNEQFF. DNA for the CDR3: TGTGCCAGTAGTATATCGGGGAGGGCTTACAATGAGCAGTTCTTC.

This chain uses TRBV6-4 with TRBJ2-1; TRBD2 agrees at 10 bases. This CDR3 contains 15 residues. CDR1 is MRHNA, CDR2 SNTAGT, per germline. The J segment lost 3 bases and the V segment lost 2 bases, leaving 1 base of the junction unmatched. This CDR3 reads CASSDASGSYNEQFF. As DNA, the CDR3 is TGTGCCAGCAGTGACGCTAGCGGGAGCTACAATGAGCAGTTCTTC.

The rearrangement links TRBV19 to TRBJ1-5, with unresolved D. The germline V and J ends were trimmed by 1 base and 0 bases, with 4 bases remaining between them. The CDR3 totals 14 residues. The germline gives CDR1 LNHDA, CDR2 SQIVND (reference sequence). The CDR3 protein is CASSIVSSNQPQHF. The CDR3 nucleotides read TGTGCCAGTAGTATAGTCAGTAGCAATCAGCCCCAGCATTTT.

V is TRBV5-1 and J is TRBJ1-2, with TRBD1 matching over 10 bases. The junction had 8 bases not matched to a gene; V was cut back by 4 bases and J by 8 bases. The CDR3 contains 14 residues. From germline, CDR1 is SGHRS and CDR2 YFSETQ. CDR3 region: CASSALTGGDGYTF. Here the CDR3 DNA reads TGCGCCAGCAGCGCCCTGACAGGGGGCGACGGCTACACCTTC. The complete variable domain, with remaining parts taken from reference TRBV5-1 and TRBJ1-2, reads KAGVTQTPRYLIKTRGQQVTLSCSPISGHRSVSWYQQTPGQGLQFLFEYFSETQRNKGNFPGRFSGRQFSNSRSEMNVSTLELGDSALYLCASSALTGGDGYTFGSGTRLTVV.

The chain combines TRBV9 with TRBJ1-6; 9 positions match TRBD1. The germline V gene has CDR1 SGDLS and CDR2 YYNGEE. The CDR3 consists of 14 residues. V trimming: 4 bases; J trimming: 9 bases; junction bases outside the gene matches: 5. The CDR3 here is CASSSGTGRSPLHF. The CDR3 nucleotides are TGTGCCAGCAGCTCCGGGACAGGGCGTTCACCCCTCCACTTT.

The rearrangement uses TRBV6-6 and TRBJ2-3; TRBD1 aligns across 9 bases. The CDR3 length is 15 residues. With 8 bases clipped from V and 5 bases from J, the junction kept 11 bases outside the gene matches. Per the germline V gene, CDR1 is MNHNY and CDR2 is SVGAGI (reference sequence). CDR3 nucleotides: TGTGCCAGCTTCGACAGGGGGAGGGTCGGAGATACGCAGTATTTT. This sequence encodes CASFDRGRVGDTQYF.